This TCR beta chain was identified during a study of T cell clonotyping in hematopoietic cell transplantation (dated by TCRdb to the early 2020s). Background for the entire study: A total of approximately 130 blood samples were gathered in the study from fewer than 40 consecutive transplant recipients along with their related donors. Recruitment of patients ran from late 2015 to early 2017, and follow-up continued until late 2020 or until death.

As regards this clone: Its specific antigen is unknown. One base away there is no much larger clone; base qualities are not given.

TCR beta CDR3 regions were amplified from genomic DNA with the immunoSEQ assay, a bias-controlled multiplex PCR using V- and J-specific primers. In a second PCR step, a proprietary barcode and Illumina adapter sequences were attached to the CDR3 amplicons. CDR3 libraries were sequenced on an Illumina MiSeq instrument. For the original study's pipeline: Export and quality control were done with immunoSEQ Analyzer 3.0, while downstream analyses used R Bioconductor and Immunarch. Only productive rearrangements within the normalized downsampled data set were used in the calculation of repertoire metrics. In the normalized cohort, a clonotype counted as pathologically expanded if the clonotype was larger than 5 templates. The Inverse Simpson Index served as the measure of repertoire diversity. CMV-specificity analyses were carried out on the non-normalized data set to capture all clonotypes. In its TCRdb copy, this immuneACCESS table keeps in-frame sequences only and misses some clones. Where compared with another copy, unresolved V genes explain less than half of these, and the others have no known cause. Clone size and the V and J calls come from that table; the DNA yielded D and trimming. The sample table records tens of thousands of clones; nearly 97% of these occur just once. Approximately 1% of the sample goes to the ten largest clones.

CDR3 length: 17 amino acids, cysteine to phenylalanine. CDR3 DNA only is kept here, 51 bases in frame from base 1. Looking up the germline V gene yields CDR1 LGHNA and CDR2 YNFKEQ. The V end loses 0 bases and the J end loses 4 bases, and a stretch of 15 bases separates them. The full study reports these points: After transplant, TCR diversity in recipients dropped, and pathologically expanded clonotypes increased progressively from day 30 to day 180. Inverse Simpson Index values from donors and from recipients before transplant predicted broader TCR repertoire diversity after transplant. Just a small fraction of recipient repertoires overlapped with donor repertoires, and more than 95% appeared de novo at the given depth. Sample size was limited, and cells were not sorted, so CD4 and CD8 repertoire contributions could not be separated.

Related transplant donors provided blood samples for TCR beta sequencing. Nuclei Lysis Solution was used to extract genomic DNA from fresh or cryopreserved unfractionated peripheral blood mononuclear cells. The sample consisted of peripheral blood mononuclear cells. Here the chain combines TRBV4-2 and TRBJ2-2; confidence is insufficient to name the D gene. The TCR sequence derives from a man aged 30 to 39 in good health. Some clones in this sample may be carry-over from other donors' samples. The CDR3 in this case is CASSQEISQLGTGELFF. DNA sequence: TGTGCCAGCAGCCAAGAAATAAGTCAATTAGGCACCGGGGAGCTGTTTTTT.